The clone carrying this TCR beta chain was observed at least ten times. Its specificity is not known. A single record per CDR3 protein comes from TCRdb applying MiXCR to the 5' RACE reads. The table lists approximately 100,000 distinct CDR3 sequences, 14% of them singletons. The source of the sample is a study of early T cells in non-severe SARS-CoV-2 infection. Findings of the study overall: Matching results from VDJdb favored anti-spike CD8 responses, leaving private and CD4 specificities undetected.

Germline V CDR1 and CDR2: SEHNR, FQNEAQ (reference sequence). The CDR3 loop spans 15 amino acids. V lost 4 bases and J lost 8; bases outside the gene matches: 10. The source of this sequence is an adult who was a healthcare worker with PCR-confirmed SARS-CoV-2 infection or an uninfected control (not recorded which). The V call is TRBV7-9, the J call TRBJ2-3, with 9 bases aligning to TRBD2. Material: whole blood. The chain's CDR3 is CASSSLAGPGGTQYF. CDR3 bases: TGTGCCAGCAGCTCTCTAGCGGGGCCAGGGGGTACGCAGTATTTT.